Below are 27 T cell receptor beta chains sequenced from a single sample in a study of blood T cell repertoires in COVID-19. Only in-frame clones appear in the TCRdb table, and some are missing; sequencing was by immunoSEQ multiplex PCR. The sample shows tens of thousands of clones, approximately 89% of them seen only once. Sequences were obtained from peripheral blood. These receptors all stem from a human donor in a cohort sampled during active COVID-19.

The chain links TRBV9 to TRBJ2-2; TRBD2 matches 7 bases. Germline V CDR1 and CDR2: SGDLS, YYNGEE. The V and J ends lost 0 bases and 2 bases, in that order; junction bases with no gene match: 4. CDR3 size: 16 residues. The CDR3 nucleotides are TGTGCCAGCAGCGTAGCGGGGGGTCCCAACACCGGGGAGCTGTTTTTT. Protein: CASSVAGGPNTGELFF.

This clone has a single count. The CDR3 region is CASSSLAGGIEAFF. The CDR3 nucleotides read TGCGCCAGCAGCTCTTTGGCCGGGGGAATTGAAGCTTTCTTT. V and J are TRBV5-1 and TRBJ1-1, with TRBD1 as a possible D gene (5 bases). CDR1 and CDR2 (germline): SGHRS, YFSETQ. V lost 3 bases and J 7 bases, leaving 16 bases between the germline ends. This CDR3 comprises 14 residues.

The chain recombines TRBV27 with TRBJ2-5; TRBD1 matches 9 bases. Looked up from germline, CDR1 is MNHEY and CDR2 is SMNVEV (reference sequence). V dropped 8 bases and J dropped 3; count of bases not matched to a gene: 13. This CDR3 comprises 16 residues. CDR3 amino acids: CASGNGYRGREETQYF. CDR3 sequence (DNA): TGTGCCAGCGGAAACGGCTACAGGGGGCGCGAAGAGACCCAGTACTTC.

The rearrangement links TRBV15 to TRBJ2-3, with D possibly being TRBD1 (5 bases). This CDR3 spans 12 amino acids. Trimming shortened V by 4 bases and J by 5 bases, and 7 bases separated the two germline ends. The germline V gene has CDR1 LNHNV and CDR2 YYDKDF (reference sequence). CDR3 amino acids: CATSMQGDTQYF. The CDR3 DNA reads TGTGCCACCAGCATGCAGGGAGATACGCAGTATTTT.

The chain employs TRBV7-6 and TRBJ2-7, with 8 bases that match TRBD1. Unmatched junction bases numbered 4, after V lost 4 bases and J lost 5 bases. The CDR3 extends over 13 amino acids. CDR1 and CDR2 (germline): SGHVS, FNYEAQ. The CDR3 loop is CASSWTGSDEQYF. CDR3 nucleotide sequence: TGTGCCAGCAGCTGGACAGGGTCTGACGAGCAGTACTTC. The full variable domain, completed using reference TRBV7-6 and TRBJ2-7, is GAGVSQSPRYKVTKRGQDVALRCDPISGHVSLYWYRQALGQGPEFLTYFNYEAQQDKSGLPNDRFSAERPEGSISTLTIQRTEQRDSAMYRCASSWTGSDEQYFGPGTRLTVT.

This clone was found once. The V gene is TRBV6-5, the J gene TRBJ2-6; no reliable D call. Per germline, CDR1 MNHEY and CDR2 SVGAGI. The CDR3 runs 12 residues. V was trimmed by 8 bases and J by 2 bases, leaving 4 bases between them. CDR3 amino acids: CASRPGANVLTF. The CDR3 DNA sequence: TGTGCCAGCCGTCCTGGGGCCAACGTCCTGACTTTC.

V and J are TRBV19 and TRBJ1-2, with TRBD1 identical over 10 bases. The ends lost 6 bases at V and 4 bases at J; junction bases unmatched: 5. Looked up from germline, CDR1 is LNHDA and CDR2 is SQIVND (reference sequence). The CDR3 length is 14 residues. The CDR3 region has the DNA TGTGCCAGTAGGGGACAGGGGAAAGGCTATGGCTACACCTTC. Its translation is CASRGQGKGYGYTF.

This clone was seen a few times. The rearrangement joins TRBV7-6 to TRBJ2-7; maybe TRBD2 (7 bases). The CDR3 runs 16 residues. V shed 5 bases and J shed 2 bases, with 19 bases lying between them. The germline gives CDR1 SGHVS, CDR2 FNYEAQ. DNA for the CDR3: TGTGCCAGCAGCAACGAGGGGGGGACGATCGCCTACGAGCAGTACTTC. It codes for CASSNEGGTIAYEQYF.

This clone was observed once. This sequence joins TRBV6-1 and TRBJ1-1, with TRBD1 identical over 7 bases. The germline gives CDR1 MNHNS, CDR2 SASEGT. The CDR3 spans 14 residues. The J segment lost 7 bases and the V segment lost 3 bases, leaving 8 bases of the junction unmatched. The CDR3, as DNA: TGTGCCAGCAGTGAGAAGGGGGCTGAGGATGAAGCTTTCTTT. Residues: CASSEKGAEDEAFF.

This chain links TRBV9 with TRBJ1-2; D may be TRBD1 (6 bases). Germline CDR1 is SGDLS and CDR2 is YYNGEE. There are 14 residues in the CDR3. With 3 bases removed from V and 4 bases from J, the gap between germline ends came to 13 bases. The CDR3 nucleotides read TGTGCCAGCAGCGAGGCGACAGGTACCTATGGCTACACCTTC. Protein: CASSEATGTYGYTF.

The chain employs TRBV7-9 and TRBJ1-4; no reliable D call. Looked up from germline, CDR1 is SEHNR and CDR2 is FQNEAQ (reference sequence). V was shortened by 4 bases and J by 0 bases, with 12 bases between the two germline ends. The CDR3 extends over 16 amino acids. The CDR3: CASSSWSYATNEKLFF. The CDR3 nucleotides read TGTGCCAGCAGCTCCTGGAGTTACGCAACTAATGAAAAACTGTTTTTT. Full variable domain (rest looked up from reference TRBV7-9 and TRBJ1-4): DTGVSQNPRHKITKRGQNVTFRCDPISEHNRLYWYRQTLGQGPEFLTYFQNEAQLEKSRLLSDRFSAERPKGSFSTLEIQRTEQGDSAMYLCASSSWSYATNEKLFFGSGTQLSVL.

The count of this clone is one. The chain combines TRBV7-8 with TRBJ2-1; 10 bases are shared with TRBD2. Germline V gives CDR1 SGHVS, CDR2 FQNEAQ. Unmatched junction bases numbered 3, after V lost 3 bases and J lost 4 bases. The CDR3 runs to 15 residues. The CDR3 is CASSLGLALYNEQFF. The CDR3 DNA reads TGTGCCAGCAGCTTGGGACTAGCGCTGTACAATGAGCAGTTCTTC.

The genes are TRBV5-4 and TRBJ1-2, with D tentatively TRBD1 (5 bases). This CDR3 has 15 amino acids. Trimming pared 4 bases from V and 1 base from J, leaving 14 bases between. Per germline, CDR1 SGHNT and CDR2 YYREEE (reference sequence). The CDR3 region is CASSEELQVNYGYTF. The CDR3 coding sequence is TGTGCCAGCAGCGAGGAGTTACAGGTTAACTATGGCTACACCTTC.

The chain has TRBV6-5 and TRBJ1-6; D is uncertain. The V gene's germline CDR1 is MNHEY and CDR2 SVGAGI. The CDR3 contains 14 residues. The ends were cut back, 7 bases at V and 5 bases at J, with 12 bases in the middle. In DNA, the CDR3 is TGTGCCAGCACCCCGGGATCTAATAATTCACCCCTCCACTTT. Translation gives CASTPGSNNSPLHF.

This clone was detected only once. This chain uses TRBV6-5 with TRBJ1-2; 7 bases match TRBD1. This CDR3 contains 12 residues. The V gene end was trimmed by 8 bases and the J gene end by 6 bases; junction bases not matched to a gene: 6. Germline assignment: CDR1 MNHEY and CDR2 SVGAGI. The CDR3 spells CASHQGGDGYTF. The CDR3 DNA reads TGTGCCAGCCATCAGGGGGGTGATGGCTACACCTTC.

This clone was detected only once. The genes are TRBV9 and TRBJ1-6, with 10 bases matching TRBD1. The germline V gene encodes CDR1 SGDLS and CDR2 YYNGEE. The J segment lost 7 bases and the V segment lost 4 bases, leaving 8 bases of the junction unmatched. CDR3 size: 16 residues. The CDR3 is CASSIRDRGANSPLHF. The DNA of the CDR3 is TGTGCCAGCAGCATCCGGGACAGGGGTGCAAATTCACCCCTCCACTTT.

The CDR3 coding sequence is TGTGCCAGCAGCTCCCTATTCGACAGGTCCTATGGCTACACCTTC. It is translated as CASSSLFDRSYGYTF. The chain is built from TRBV6-5 and TRBJ1-2; the D gene is possibly TRBD1 (6 bases). Germline V gene data show CDR1 as MNHEY and CDR2 as SVGAGI. V was cut by 6 bases and J by 4 bases, with 18 bases left in between. The CDR3 loop spans 15 amino acids.

The V call is TRBV24-1, the J call TRBJ2-7, with D perhaps matching TRBD1 (5 bases). The CDR3 spans 16 residues. V lost 2 bases, J lost 1 base, and 14 bases lay in between. Germline V lookup: CDR1 KGHDR, CDR2 SFDVKD. In DNA, the CDR3 is TGTGCCACCAGTGATTCTGGGGCTAGGTATTCCTACGAGCAGTACTTC. Encoded protein: CATSDSGARYSYEQYF.

V gene TRBV9 combines with J gene TRBJ2-5; D may be TRBD2 (6 bases). Between the trimmed V and J ends, which lost 0 bases and 3 bases, there was a span of 15 bases. The CDR3 spans 16 residues. The germline V gene has CDR1 SGDLS and CDR2 YYNGEE. In DNA, the CDR3 is TGTGCCAGCAGCGTAGAGGAGGGGCGCTGGGAAGAGACCCAGTACTTC. Protein sequence: CASSVEEGRWEETQYF. Together with reference TRBV9 and TRBJ2-5, the CDR3 gives the full variable domain: DSGVTQTPKHLITATGQRVTLRCSPRSGDLSVYWYQQSLDQGLQFLIQYYNGEERAKGNILERFSAQQFPDLHSELNLSSLELGDSALYFCASSVEEGRWEETQYFGPGTRLLVL.

This chain uses TRBV5-1 with TRBJ1-2; a possible D gene is TRBD1 (6 bases). V dropped 0 bases and J dropped 2 bases, with 17 bases sitting between them. This CDR3 spans 17 amino acids. Looked up from germline, CDR1 is SGHRS and CDR2 is YFSETQ. CDR3 in amino acids: CASSLGWPGDRNYGYTF. The DNA for the CDR3 is TGCGCCAGCAGCTTGGGGTGGCCAGGGGATAGGAACTATGGCTACACCTTC.

The count of this clone is one. This rearrangement joins TRBV6-2 or TRBV6-3 to TRBJ1-1, with D uncertain. CDR3 size: 13 residues. CDR1 and CDR2 from the germline V gene are MNHEY and SVGEGT. With 6 bases removed from V and 1 base from J, the gap between germline ends came to 9 bases. CDR3 nucleotides: TGTGCCAGCAGCCCTACACGGAACACTGAAGCTTTCTTT. Its translation is CASSPTRNTEAFF.

The chain uses TRBV7-3 and TRBJ2-1, with 11 positions matching TRBD2. The CDR3 has 13 amino acids. The trim removed 2 bases at V and 10 bases at J, leaving 1 base unmatched. Germline CDR1 SGHTA, CDR2 FQGTGA. The CDR3 reads CASSLSSGGEQFF. The CDR3 coding sequence is TGTGCCAGCAGCTTATCTAGCGGGGGGGAGCAGTTCTTC.

CDR3 amino acids: CASSSTIEETQYF. The CDR3 region has the DNA TGTGCCAGCAGCTCCACTATAGAAGAGACCCAGTACTTC. This chain uses TRBV7-2 with TRBJ2-5; D ambiguous. Trimming removed 4 bases from V and 3 bases from J, with 9 bases in between. The CDR3 extends over 13 amino acids. Germline CDR1 reads SGHTA; CDR2 reads FQGNSA.

This chain joins TRBV3-1 (or the pseudogene TRBV3-2) and TRBJ1-5; D is undetermined. The CDR3 spans 12 residues. Trimming pared 1 base from V and 13 bases from J, leaving 11 bases between. Per the germline V gene, CDR1 is LGHDT and CDR2 is YNNKEL (reference sequence). CDR3 protein: CASSQGMGSQHF. CDR3 sequence (DNA): TGTGCCAGCAGCCAAGGAATGGGCTCTCAGCATTTT.

The chain recombines TRBV6-5 with TRBJ1-1; no clear D. Germline CDR1 is MNHEY and CDR2 is SVGAGI. This CDR3 has 13 amino acids. The ends were cut back, 4 bases at V and 12 bases at J, with 18 bases in the middle. The DNA of the CDR3 is TGTGCCAGCAGTTCCCCAAGAGGCTGGGTATCTTTCTTT. Translation: CASSSPRGWVSFF.

This clone was detected once. V is TRBV7-2 and J is TRBJ1-2, with 8 bases that match TRBD1. With V trimmed by 3 bases and J by 4 bases, 7 bases remained unmatched. The CDR3 has 15 amino acids. CDR1 is SGHTA, CDR2 FQGNSA, per germline. CDR3: CASSFGQGYVYGYTF. Here the CDR3 DNA reads TGTGCCAGCAGCTTCGGACAGGGATATGTCTATGGCTACACCTTC.

The V call is TRBV30, the J call TRBJ2-3, with D tentatively TRBD2 (7 bases). Trimming cost V 3 bases and J 5 bases, with 18 bases left between them. The CDR3 totals 15 residues. The germline V gene has CDR1 GTSNPN and CDR2 SVGIG (reference sequence). The CDR3 nucleotides are TGTGCCTGGAGCGGAAGGGCGGGGGCTAGAGATACGCAGTATTTT. Encoded protein: CAWSGRAGARDTQYF.